This T cell receptor beta chain emerged from a study of graft-versus-host responses after intestinal transplantation. The authors processed graft tissue to release intraepithelial and lamina propria lymphocytes. The table came from immunoSEQ multiplex PCR; TCRdb's copy has only in-frame clones and leaves some out. The profile shows more than 50,000 clones, about nine tenths of them singletons. Germline V gene lookup returns CDR1 SGHRS and CDR2 YFSETQ. V lost 4 bases to trimming and J lost 3 bases; unmatched junction nucleotides: 7. This CDR3 is 16 amino acids long. The V call is TRBV5-1, the J call TRBJ2-3; 11 bases map to TRBD2. The TCR sequence derives from a human patient who received an intestinal transplant, so some T cells may come from the graft donor. The sample consisted of ileum tissue, taken 357 days after transplant. The CDR3 region is CASSQEGLAATDTQYF. In DNA form, the CDR3 reads TGCGCCAGCAGCCAGGAGGGACTAGCGGCAACAGATACGCAGTATTTT.